These 15 T cell receptor beta chains originate from one sample sequenced in a study of OX40 agonist ivuxolimab in advanced cancers. Receptors were amplified or captured by the immunoSEQ multiplex PCR assay. TCRdb's version of the immuneACCESS table is confined to in-frame rearrangements and falls short of the full clone set. An unresolved V gene accounts for under half of the shortfall where checked; the remainder is of unknown origin. The sample table shows roughly 70,000 clones, and 86% are seen once. Roughly 8% of the sample goes to the ten largest clones. Specimen: CD4+ or CD8+ T cells sorted from blood, collected in a trial of the OX40 agonist ivuxolimab. The receptor set was obtained from an adult with an advanced solid tumor such as melanoma, head and neck, liver or kidney cancer.

This sequence joins TRBV5-5 and TRBJ2-7; no firm D call. Trimming left V 3 bases short and J 3 bases short, with 7 bases between. CDR1 and CDR2 (germline): SGHKS, YYEKEE (reference sequence). The CDR3 totals 12 residues. CDR3 protein: CASSSHDYEQYF. The DNA for the CDR3 is TGTGCCAGCAGCTCGCATGACTACGAGCAGTACTTC.

The chain links TRBV5-8 to TRBJ2-2; D may be TRBD1 or TRBD2 (5 bases each). Germline-derived CDR1 and CDR2 are SGHTS and YDEGEE. Trimming removed 5 bases from V and 5 bases from J, with 19 bases in between. The CDR3 covers 16 residues. The CDR3 spells CASRPGGIFWTGELFF. The CDR3 region has the DNA TGTGCCAGCAGGCCTGGGGGTATCTTCTGGACCGGGGAGCTGTTTTTT.

This rearrangement joins TRBV15 to TRBJ2-1; the D is unclear. This CDR3 region has 11 residues. Germline V gene data show CDR1 as LNHNV and CDR2 as YYDKDF (reference sequence). The ends were cut back, 1 base at V and 6 bases at J, with 1 base in the middle. DNA for the CDR3: TGTGCCACCAGCAGAGTCAATGAGCAGTTCTTC. This gives the protein CATSRVNEQFF.

The rearrangement uses TRBV6-6 and TRBJ2-3, with a weak D call TRBD2 (7 bases). CDR1 MNHNY and CDR2 SVGAGI come from the germline V gene (reference sequence). The ends were cut back, 7 bases at V and 2 bases at J, with 16 bases in the middle. The CDR3 runs 15 residues. The CDR3 here is CASTFRGGPTDTQYF. Written as DNA, the CDR3 is TGTGCCAGCACCTTTAGGGGGGGGCCCACAGATACGCAGTATTTT.

The chain joins TRBV4-1 to TRBJ2-5; TRBD1 might be the D (5 bases). This CDR3 comprises 12 residues. Germline assignment: CDR1 MGHRA and CDR2 YSYEKL. V shed 3 bases and J shed 7 bases, with 9 bases lying between them. The CDR3 sequence: CASSHPQGTQYF. The CDR3 DNA reads TGCGCCAGCAGCCACCCCCAGGGGACCCAGTACTTC.

This clone appeared a single time. The rearrangement uses TRBV7-2 and TRBJ1-4, with D possibly being TRBD1 (5 bases). The length of the CDR3 is 16 residues. Trimming took off 7 bases at V and 7 bases at J, with 22 bases between the two ends. Germline loops: CDR1 SGHTA, CDR2 FQGNSA. The DNA for the CDR3 is TGTGCCAGCACCCCGGGGGGACGGCCGGACCGTGAAAAACTGTTTTTT. This encodes CASTPGGRPDREKLFF.

The sample holds a few counts of this clone. The chain couples TRBV4-3 to TRBJ2-7, with D possibly matching TRBD1 (5 bases). The CDR3 consists of 13 residues. Germline values: CDR1 LGHNA, CDR2 YSLEER. V shed 0 bases and J shed 9 bases, with 12 bases lying between them. The CDR3 spells CASSQERQGGQYF. In DNA, the CDR3 is TGCGCCAGCAGCCAAGAGAGGCAGGGCGGGCAGTACTTC.

V and J are TRBV27 and TRBJ2-1; 16 positions match TRBD2. CDR3 length: 16 residues. Trimming at V came to 3 bases and at J to 7 bases, leaving 3 bases not matched to a gene. Germline V gene sequence: CDR1 MNHEY, CDR2 SMNVEV (reference sequence). Written as DNA, the CDR3 is TGTGCCAGCAGTTTGGGACTAGCGGGGGGGGCAAATGAGCAGTTCTTC. Protein: CASSLGLAGGANEQFF.

V gene TRBV27 combines with J gene TRBJ1-2; maybe TRBD1 (6 bases). V lost 6 bases, J lost 4 bases, and 18 bases lay in between. The CDR3 totals 15 residues. Germline V CDR1 and CDR2: MNHEY, SMNVEV (reference sequence). CDR3 sequence: CASSDITGRTYGYTF. The CDR3 coding sequence is TGTGCCAGCAGCGACATAACAGGGAGGACCTATGGCTACACCTTC.

This chain connects TRBV27 to TRBJ1-4; a possible D gene is TRBD1 (5 bases). The germline V gene has CDR1 MNHEY and CDR2 SMNVEV (reference sequence). Between the trimmed V and J ends, which lost 4 bases and 0 bases, there was a span of 15 bases. This CDR3 contains 17 residues. The CDR3 region has the DNA TGTGCCAGCAGTTCAGGGAAATTTTGGGCAACTAATGAAAAACTGTTTTTT. As protein: CASSSGKFWATNEKLFF.

The chain has TRBV11-1 and TRBJ1-1; D gene unclear. The V end was cut by 5 bases, the J end by 3 bases, with 13 bases between. Germline V gene lookup returns CDR1 SGHAT and CDR2 FQDESV (reference sequence). This CDR3 is built from 14 residues. In nucleotides, the CDR3 is TGTGCCAGCAGCCCGCCCGGGCCTCACACTGAAGCTTTCTTT. Translation: CASSPPGPHTEAFF.

This clone was seen once. The V call is TRBV7-6, the J call TRBJ2-7; possible D gene TRBD1, 6 bases. CDR1 and CDR2 (germline): SGHVS, FNYEAQ. The CDR3 consists of 14 residues. The germline V and J ends were trimmed by 6 bases and 0 bases, with 12 bases remaining between them. The DNA for the CDR3 is TGTGCCAGCAGGTCCCGGGACACCTCCTACGAGCAGTACTTC. It codes for CASRSRDTSYEQYF.

The V and J genes are TRBV29-1 and TRBJ2-5, with D perhaps matching TRBD2 (6 bases). Trimming took 5 bases from V and 5 from J, leaving 18 bases between them. The CDR3 sequence is 14 residues long. The germline CDR1 and CDR2 sequences are SQVTM and ANQGSEA. CDR3 in amino acids: CSVRGGAWGETQYF. CDR3 bases: TGCAGCGTTCGAGGCGGGGCTTGGGGCGAGACCCAGTACTTC.

The chain recombines TRBV9 with TRBJ2-2; the D gene is possibly TRBD1 (6 bases). Germline CDR1 SGDLS, CDR2 YYNGEE. This CDR3 has 16 amino acids. With 0 bases removed from V and 6 bases from J, the gap between germline ends came to 15 bases. The CDR3 reads CASSVGIGQSPGELFF. CDR3 nucleotide sequence: TGTGCCAGCAGCGTAGGGATAGGACAGTCTCCCGGGGAGCTGTTTTTT.

This clone was counted once. V is TRBV18 and J is TRBJ2-3, with TRBD2 as a possible D gene (6 bases). The germline CDR1 and CDR2 sequences are KGHSH and LQKENI. The V and J ends lost 3 bases and 1 base respectively, with 11 bases between them. There are 15 residues in the CDR3. The CDR3 protein is CASSPGGLGTDTQYF. The CDR3 region has the DNA TGTGCCAGCTCACCGGGGGGTCTAGGCACAGATACGCAGTATTTT.